The 9 T cell receptor beta chains below come from one sample, sequenced in a study of blood T cell repertoires in COVID-19. Sequencing used immunoSEQ multiplex PCR; TCRdb keeps in-frame clones, though not all of them. The table shows approximately 350,000 clones, with 85% to 90% occurring only once. The sequencing input was peripheral blood. These receptors all stem from a woman between 50 and 59 years old with COVID-19, enrolled during active disease.

The rearrangement uses TRBV1 and TRBJ1-1; TRBD1 is the table's D call, not checked against the DNA. TRBV1 is a listed pseudogene. The CDR3 length is 16 residues. The CDR3 here is CTSSQDRGLENTEAFF. DNA of the CDR3: TGCACCAGCAGCCAAGACAGGGGATTGGAGAACACTGAAGCTTTCTTT.

V gene TRBV9 combines with J gene TRBJ1-4; D gene uncertain. CDR1 is SGDLS, CDR2 YYNGEE, per germline. The CDR3 totals 16 residues. Trimming removed 0 bases from V and 0 bases from J, with 9 bases in between. In DNA form, the CDR3 reads TGTGCCAGCAGCGTAGGCCGGAGTGCAACTAATGAAAAACTGTTTTTT. This encodes CASSVGRSATNEKLFF.

This clone is a singleton in its sample. V gene TRBV6-5 combines with J gene TRBJ1-2; 7 bases are shared with TRBD1. CDR3 length: 14 residues. Germline V gives CDR1 MNHEY, CDR2 SVGAGI. Trimming removed 6 bases from V and 0 bases from J; junction bases left unmatched: 4. The CDR3 loop reads CASSTGVTNYGYTF. In DNA form, the CDR3 reads TGTGCCAGCAGCACAGGGGTTACTAACTATGGCTACACCTTC.

The chain is built from TRBV27 and TRBJ2-2, with 10 bases lining up with TRBD2. CDR3 size: 16 residues. Looked up from germline, CDR1 is MNHEY and CDR2 is SMNVEV (reference sequence). V lost 6 bases to trimming and J lost 6 bases; unmatched junction nucleotides: 10. CDR3 region: CASRTLAGPFAGELFF. CDR3 nucleotides: TGTGCCAGCAGGACACTAGCGGGACCCTTTGCCGGGGAGCTGTTTTTT.

The chain employs TRBV19 and TRBJ2-2, with 9 nucleotides matching TRBD2. CDR1 is LNHDA, CDR2 SQIVND, per germline (reference sequence). The trim removed 7 bases at V and 0 bases at J, leaving 15 bases unmatched. The CDR3 loop spans 19 amino acids. CDR3 amino acids: CASKGLAGAHPSNTGELFF. Here the CDR3 DNA reads TGTGCCAGTAAAGGGTTAGCGGGAGCTCACCCGTCGAACACCGGGGAGCTGTTTTTT.

This sequence joins TRBV19 and TRBJ2-6, with a tentative D call TRBD2 (5 bases). Germline CDR1 LNHDA, CDR2 SQIVND (reference sequence). Trimming removed 3 bases at V and 2 bases at J, with 14 bases between. The CDR3 spans 17 residues. Here the CDR3 DNA reads TGTGCCAGTAGTATTCGTCGGGGAAAGACTGGGGCCAACGTCCTGACTTTC. The encoded protein is CASSIRRGKTGANVLTF.

There are a few counts of this clone. The gene calls are TRBV18 and TRBJ2-1, with D unresolved. V lost 2 bases and J 4 bases, leaving 6 bases between the germline ends. The CDR3 has 13 residues. The germline CDR1 and CDR2 sequences are KGHSH and LQKENI. The CDR3 reads CASSPEFYNEQFF. CDR3 nucleotides: TGTGCCAGCTCACCAGAGTTTTACAATGAGCAGTTCTTC.

CDR3 amino acids: CASSVRTGQGAYGYTF. CDR3 nucleotides: TGTGCCAGCAGCGTGAGGACGGGACAGGGGGCGTATGGCTACACCTTC. The chain employs TRBV9 and TRBJ1-2, with 12 bases aligning to TRBD1. After removal of 2 bases from V and 5 bases from J, the junction contained 7 bases not matched to a gene. This CDR3 region has 16 residues. Germline V lookup: CDR1 SGDLS, CDR2 YYNGEE.

In this sample, this clone turned up once. The rearrangement links TRBV6-2 or TRBV6-3 to TRBJ2-4; tentative D call: TRBD2 (5 bases). CDR3 length equals 17 residues. CDR1 is MNHEY, CDR2 SVGEGT, per germline. Trimming cost V 6 bases and J 3 bases, with 21 bases left between them. The CDR3 spells CASSRLIRSGSKNIQYF. The CDR3 nucleotides are TGTGCCAGCAGCAGATTAATCCGGTCGGGGAGCAAAAACATTCAGTACTTC.